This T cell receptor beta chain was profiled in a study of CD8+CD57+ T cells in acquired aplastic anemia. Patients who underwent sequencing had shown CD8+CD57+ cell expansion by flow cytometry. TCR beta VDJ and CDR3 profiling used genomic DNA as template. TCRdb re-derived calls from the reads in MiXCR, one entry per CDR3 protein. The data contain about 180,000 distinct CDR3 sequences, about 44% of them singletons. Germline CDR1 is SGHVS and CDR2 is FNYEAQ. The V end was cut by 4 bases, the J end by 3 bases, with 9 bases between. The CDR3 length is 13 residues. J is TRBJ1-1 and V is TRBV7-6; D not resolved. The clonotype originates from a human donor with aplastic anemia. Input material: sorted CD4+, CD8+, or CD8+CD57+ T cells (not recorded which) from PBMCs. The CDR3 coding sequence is TGTGCCAGCAGCTCAGGCACGCACACTGAAGCTTTCTTT. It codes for CASSSGTHTEAFF.